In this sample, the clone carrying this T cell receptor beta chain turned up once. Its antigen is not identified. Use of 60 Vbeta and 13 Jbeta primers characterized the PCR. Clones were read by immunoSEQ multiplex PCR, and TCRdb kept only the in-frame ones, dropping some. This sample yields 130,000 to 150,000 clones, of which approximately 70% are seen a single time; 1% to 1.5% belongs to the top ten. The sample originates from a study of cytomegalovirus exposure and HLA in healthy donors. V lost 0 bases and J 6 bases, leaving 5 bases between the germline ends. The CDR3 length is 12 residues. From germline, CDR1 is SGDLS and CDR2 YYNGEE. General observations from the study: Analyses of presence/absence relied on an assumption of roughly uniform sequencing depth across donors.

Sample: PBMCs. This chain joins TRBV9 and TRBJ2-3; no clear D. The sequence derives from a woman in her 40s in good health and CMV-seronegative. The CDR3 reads CASSVAGDTQYF. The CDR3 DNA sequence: TGTGCCAGCAGCGTAGCCGGTGATACGCAGTATTTT. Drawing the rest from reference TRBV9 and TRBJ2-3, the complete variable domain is DSGVTQTPKHLITATGQRVTLRCSPRSGDLSVYWYQQSLDQGLQFLIQYYNGEERAKGNILERFSAQQFPDLHSELNLSSLELGDSALYFCASSVAGDTQYFGPGTRLTVL.